The T cell receptor beta chain described here comes from a study of cytomegalovirus exposure and HLA in healthy donors (dated by TCRdb to 2016 to 2017). Describing the broader study: An earlier analysis of 587 of the donors reported approximately 280 Gb of sequence data and some 110 million unique TCR beta sequences obtained from 150 million to 200 million T cells. A later genetic analysis took genome-wide SNP genotypes for 398 of the 666 donors and used that subset as a discovery cohort. The later analysis used no new phenotypic data to find candidate immune exposures, relying instead on TCR beta sequences and their occurrence across donors. Typing coverage differed by locus: A, B, C, DRB1 and DQB1 were typed in roughly 620-630 donors, DQA1 in 500 to 550, DPA1 in nearly 610, and DPB1 in approximately 450. The aim of the study was to test whether cataloging public T cell receptors could identify signatures of past pathogen exposure. The genetic ancestry cluster associated with self-reported Caucasian donors included over 65% of the roughly 400 genotyped donors. Roughly 5 DR-DQ haplotypes were handled as single units for association and clustering, since linkage in the cohort was strong. HLA typing included class I and class II loci at four-digit resolution. Among over 350 genotyped donors of the cohort, an average of 235,054 unique TCR beta nucleotide sequences were sequenced per donor, 15% to 20% of them non-productive. All discovery cohort repertoires had been generated using a single sequencing platform. To predict cytomegalovirus infection status, the study brought together high-throughput TCR immunosequencing, statistical association of individual TCRs with disease status, and machine learning. Along with the roughly 610-subject first cohort, a separate validation cohort of approximately 110 different subjects was used. Using immunosequencing, the study profiled T cell repertoires from about 620 subjects and related those repertoires to cytomegalovirus serostatus. Donor age, sex, ethnicity and CMV serostatus were compiled together with the repertoire data. An early release covering 550 to 650 HLA-typed donors comprised 300 to 350 gigabases of sequencing data and around 85 million unique TCR sequences. To study patterns of TCR occurrence, a later analysis re-analyzed previously published TCR beta repertoires from 650 to 750 donors and added high-resolution HLA genotyping. To decide whether each TCR beta V gene segment behaved as functional or pseudogenic, an earlier analysis of some 600 of the donors relied on high-throughput TCR beta sequencing.

Library prep was done by the immunoSEQ multiplex PCR assay. For the multiplex PCR, a mixture combining 60 forward primers for TCR Vbeta segments and 13 reverse primers for TCR Jbeta segments was used. The CDR3 region of rearranged TCR beta genes was amplified from genomic DNA by a multiplex PCR assay. The Illumina HiSeq System was used to sequence the amplified TCR beta libraries as 87-base-pair reads. As for the original processing: Across the 670 or so repertoires, a later analysis counted 80 million or so unique TCR beta chains, roughly 11 million of which were shared by at least two donors. A nearest-neighbor algorithm error-corrected the raw reads and collapsed the reads into unique sequences, merging closely related sequences to remove PCR and sequencing errors. To assign V, D and J gene segments, CDR3 sequences were aligned to IMGT reference sequences. Each retained sequence needed at least a six-nucleotide match to both a V gene segment and a J gene segment. Rearrangements were called productive when the CDR3 lacked stop codons and stayed in frame with V and J; all others were non-productive. CDR3 was defined by IMGT convention, running from the second conserved V-encoded cysteine to the conserved J-encoded phenylalanine. The earlier analysis of 500 to 600 of the donors excluded sequences that lacked an unambiguous match to a single V gene segment. In an earlier analysis of roughly 600 of the donors, a V segment was called functional when productive rearrangements were above 56.7%, and segregating when the standard deviation between donors exceeded 5%. To diagnose cytomegalovirus status from the catalog of TCR beta chain sequences, a statistical classification framework was built. V and J gene assignment, in a later analysis, came from comparing TCR nucleotide sequences with IMGT/GENE-DB human TR gene sequences. Using the TCRdist pipeline, a later analysis assigned CDR3 sequences along with most-parsimonious VDJ recombination scenarios. In a later analysis, each TCR beta chain was defined by its CDR3 amino acid sequence together with its V-gene family, and reads lacking a unique V-gene family were excluded. As a way to deal with suspected cross-contamination and a sequencing artifact, a later analysis dropped roughly 620 nucleotide sequences that were highly shared and had low generation probability. A later analysis calculated a clonal expansion index for each public chain from normalized within-repertoire ranks of inferred template counts. A later analysis computed generation probabilities with a VDJ recombination model fitted to out-of-frame rearrangements, and checked the results against IGoR. A later analysis scored TCR-TCR, TCR-HLA and TCR-CMV co-occurrence with hypergeometric tests, applying a repertoire-size bias correction to TCR pairs. In a later analysis, false discovery rates were estimated by permuting HLA or CMV assignments 20 times. In a later analysis, co-occurring TCRs were grouped using DBSCAN, with TCRdist sequence similarity added in when clustering inside HLA-allele-positive subsets. Repertoires with fewer than 30,000 or more than 120,000 public chains were left out of co-occurrence clustering, as were five repertoires with anomalous nucleotide sharing. The table was pulled from immuneACCESS by TCRdb, which kept in-frame rearrangements only. Such tables lose some clones; where checked, under half of the loss comes from unresolved V genes, and the rest has no known cause. V, J and clone size are those of that table, while D and trimming were read from the DNA. For this sample there are 130,000 or so clones; roughly 79% appear just once. Jointly, the top ten make up 0.95% to 1.4% of the sample.

Trimming leaves V shorter by 1 base and J shorter by 1 base, with the junction holding 3 bases beyond the gene matches. Per the germline V gene (reference sequence), LNHNV is the CDR1 and YYDKDF is the CDR2. From its cysteine to its phenylalanine, the CDR3 spans 15 amino acids. The DNA shown is the 45-base CDR3, in frame from base 1. The cohort consisted of some 670 healthy bone marrow donors. All cohort members were sampled while nominally healthy, although unrecorded immune exposures were likely present. The donor was CMV seronegative and was included in the group of a few hundred seronegative cohort members. A peripheral blood sample was collected from each donor, and TCR beta sequencing was performed on peripheral blood mononuclear cells. Genomic DNA extraction from the blood cell samples was performed with the Qiagen DNeasy Blood Extraction Kit. Broader findings and caveats from the paper: The earlier analysis of approximately 540 of the donors excluded 15 to 20 rarely observed V segments, including chromosome 9 orphons, because counts were too low. A later analysis found that TCR association rates varied across HLA loci, with DRB1 alleles showing the most associated TCRs and HLA-C alleles the fewest. The study gave a list of 150 to 200 TCR beta chains associated with cytomegalovirus. A later genetic analysis associated a missense DCLRE1C variant with V-gene and J-gene trimming of TCR beta chains, and an independent cohort replicated the association. According to the authors, the approach could potentially be generalized to other disease states and immunological phenotypes. In this cohort, only TCR beta chains were sequenced, and detectable features were limited by the absence of alpha or paired-chain data. Sequencing depth was assumed to be roughly uniform across donors in the presence/absence analyses, though that assumption may not hold. Correlated functional status among segregating V segments might reflect linkage disequilibrium, but an unknown experimental factor could not be ruled out. The classifier was reported to diagnose cytomegalovirus status with high specificity and sensitivity in both the original and validation cohorts. The only immune exposure information available for the cohort was CMV serostatus. A further reported finding was that TCR beta sequences accurately predicted the HLA-A and HLA-B alleles for most subjects in the first cohort. Because HLA typing was unavailable for some donors at each locus, only the typed subset was used in association tests. In vitro tests confirmed that a few of the cytomegalovirus-associated TCR beta chains recognize cytomegalovirus antigens. According to a later analysis, parvovirus B19, influenza, CMV and Epstein-Barr virus appeared linked to several top co-occurrence clusters. According to a later genetic analysis, donors in an Asian-associated ancestry cluster had fewer N-insertions in productive TCRs than the approximately 630-donor mean. In a later analysis, HLA-associated TCR beta chains were found to be more clonally expanded and to have lower generation probabilities than equally common non-associated chains. The sequencing pipeline was judged likely to have produced a cluster of highly shared sequence variants as a technical artifact. Most TCR sequences were seen in very few donors, while some public TCRs were found in many individuals. In a later analysis, most CMV-associated TCR beta chains were found to appear HLA-restricted, with HLA associations seemingly driven largely by CMV exposure. Broadly in line with IMGT annotations, most TCR beta V segments showed up in productive rearrangements about 87% or about 30% of the time in an earlier analysis of roughly 590 of the donors. The 87-base-pair reads could not distinguish some IMGT-functional V segments, including TRBV6-2 and TRBV6-3, so those segments were excluded. A later analysis associated 15,000 or so TCR beta sequences with specific HLA alleles at a false discovery rate of 0.05. Strong co-occurrence of HLA alleles, especially DR and DQ, made assigning TCR associations to individual alleles difficult.

Concerning this clone itself: The antigen it binds to is not known. Base quality data are lacking; no much larger clone is found one base away.

The chain joins TRBV15 to TRBJ1-1, with 7 bases in between that match TRBD1. The sequencing sample was made of PBMCs. This clonotype was sampled from a male donor in good health and CMV-seronegative. The CDR3 reads CATSRVGTANTEAFF. The nucleotide sequence is given as TGTGCCACCAGCAGAGTCGGGACAGCGAACACTGAAGCTTTCTTT.